The next 13 T cell receptor beta chains were all read from a single sample in a study of blood T cell repertoires in COVID-19. The repertoire was sequenced with immunoSEQ multiplex PCR; TCRdb's copy has only in-frame clones and lacks some. The table includes 100,000 or so clones, 75% to 85% detected once. Sequencing was done on a sample of peripheral blood. Source of these receptors: a human donor in a cohort sampled during active COVID-19.

This clone has a handful of counts. This chain connects TRBV11-3 to TRBJ1-6; the D is unclear. Germline CDR1 is SGHNT and CDR2 is YENEEA. Trimming took off 1 base at V and 9 bases at J, with 7 bases between the two ends. This CDR3 region has 13 residues. For the CDR3, the DNA is TGTGCCAGCAGCTTAGTGACGGGTTCACCCCTCCACTTT. This gives the protein CASSLVTGSPLHF.

The rearrangement links TRBV3-1 (or the pseudogene TRBV3-2) to TRBJ1-4; the D gene is possibly TRBD1 (5 bases). The germline gives CDR1 LGHDT, CDR2 YNNKEL (reference sequence). CDR3 length: 12 residues. Trimming took off 3 bases at V and 11 bases at J, with 10 bases between the two ends. The CDR3 sequence is CASSHREGKLFF. DNA for the CDR3: TGTGCCAGCAGCCACAGGGAAGGGAAACTGTTTTTT.

This clone was seen only a few times. V gene TRBV10-3 combines with J gene TRBJ2-7, with TRBD1 matching over 9 bases. This CDR3 has 14 residues. Germline trimming cut 6 bases from V and 5 bases from J; bases unmatched to any gene: 8. CDR1 and CDR2 from the germline V gene are ENHRY and SYGVKD. The CDR3 coding sequence is TGTGCCATCAGGAGGGGACAGGGAATCCACGAGCAGTACTTC. It translates to CAIRRGQGIHEQYF.

The rearrangement joins TRBV4-1 to TRBJ2-7; TRBD1 aligns across 9 bases. Germline CDR1 reads MGHRA; CDR2 reads YSYEKL. V dropped 3 bases and J dropped 7; count of bases not matched to a gene: 10. The CDR3 consists of 15 residues. The CDR3 protein is CASSHAGTGTREQYF. The CDR3 bases are TGCGCCAGCAGCCACGCCGGGACAGGGACGAGAGAGCAGTACTTC.

The chain joins TRBV7-9 to TRBJ1-1, with a possible D match to TRBD1 (5 bases). The CDR3 spans 15 residues. Trimming took 0 bases from V and 6 from J, leaving 14 bases between them. From germline, CDR1 is SEHNR and CDR2 FQNEAQ (reference sequence). The CDR3 region is CASSLAQGGASEAFF. DNA of the CDR3: TGTGCCAGCAGCTTAGCGCAGGGAGGTGCCTCTGAAGCTTTCTTT.

This chain uses TRBV3-1 (or the pseudogene TRBV3-2) with TRBJ2-7; 7 bases line up with TRBD2. The length of the CDR3 is 15 residues. Germline V CDR1 and CDR2: LGHDT, YNNKEL (reference sequence). V dropped 2 bases and J dropped 0; count of bases not matched to a gene: 4. The CDR3 protein is CASSQWGGSSYEQYF. The CDR3 region has the DNA TGTGCCAGCAGCCAATGGGGCGGGAGCTCCTACGAGCAGTACTTC.

The V gene is TRBV18, the J gene TRBJ2-3; 7 bases fit TRBD2. Germline lookup yields CDR1 KGHSH and CDR2 LQKENI. V dropped 3 bases and J dropped 6; count of bases not matched to a gene: 6. This CDR3 has 14 residues. The CDR3 DNA sequence: TGTGCCAGCTCACCGACTTTAGCGGGCGATACGCAGTATTTT. Its translation is CASSPTLAGDTQYF.

In this sample, this clone turned up a few times. The chain combines TRBV4-2 with TRBJ2-7; 7 bases agree with TRBD2. Germline V gene lookup returns CDR1 LGHNA and CDR2 YNFKEQ. J was trimmed by 2 bases and V by 1 base; bases with no gene match: 2. The CDR3 runs 14 residues. This chain's CDR3 is CASSQGSGTYEQYF. CDR3 sequence (DNA): TGTGCCAGCAGCCAAGGAAGCGGGACCTACGAGCAGTACTTC.

This clone was seen more than once but under ten times. The chain carries TRBV6-5 and TRBJ2-7; 12 bases fit TRBD1. V shed 7 bases, J shed 7 bases, and the junction held 8 bases outside the gene matches. The CDR3 spans 14 residues. The germline V gene encodes CDR1 MNHEY and CDR2 SVGAGI. CDR3 DNA sequence: TGTGCCAGCAAGGGGGGACAGGGGGCGCGGGAGCAGTACTTC. Its protein is CASKGGQGAREQYF.

J is TRBJ1-2 and V is TRBV6-1, with D possibly TRBD1 on 6 matching bases. Germline CDR1 reads MNHNS; CDR2 reads SASEGT. Trimming cost V 2 bases and J 8 bases, with 12 bases left between them. This CDR3 has 13 residues. The chain's CDR3 is CASSEYREGGYTF. The CDR3, as DNA: TGTGCCAGCAGTGAATACAGGGAGGGAGGCTACACCTTC.

The rearrangement links TRBV5-1 to TRBJ2-5; 7 positions match TRBD1. The germline V gene has CDR1 SGHRS and CDR2 YFSETQ. The CDR3 has 16 amino acids. V lost 0 bases, J lost 4 bases, and 9 bases stayed unmatched. The chain's CDR3 is CASSLVIGGTPETQYF. CDR3 coding DNA: TGCGCCAGCAGCTTGGTTATAGGGGGCACCCCAGAGACCCAGTACTTC.

In its sample, this clone was seen once. The rearrangement links TRBV6-1 to TRBJ1-2; 8 bases are a match to TRBD1. Germline CDR1 and CDR2: MNHNS and SASEGT. The CDR3 length is 14 residues. Trimming at V came to 0 bases and at J to 4 bases, leaving 1 base not matched to a gene. Here the CDR3 reads CASSEAQGAYGYTF. The CDR3 region has the DNA TGTGCCAGCAGTGAAGCCCAGGGGGCCTATGGCTACACCTTC.

This clone was recorded once. The V gene is TRBV13, the J gene TRBJ2-7; perhaps TRBD1 as D (5 bases). CDR3 length: 14 residues. V lost 4 bases, J lost 0 bases, and 10 bases lay in between. In germline, CDR1 is PRHDT, CDR2 FYEKMQ (reference sequence). The CDR3 region is CASSSNRISYEQYF. The CDR3 DNA follows: TGTGCCAGCAGCTCTAACAGGATCTCCTACGAGCAGTACTTC.